This entry describes one T cell receptor beta chain. V lost 5 bases, J lost 2 bases, and 16 bases lay in between. The CDR3 is made up of 16 amino acids. Germline CDR1 reads LNHDA; CDR2 reads SQIVND (reference sequence). Clones were read by immunoSEQ multiplex PCR, and TCRdb kept only the in-frame ones, dropping some. The sample consists of under 65,000 clones, around nine tenths of them appearing once. The source of the sample is a study of T cell changes during pregnancy in multiple sclerosis. The source is a female donor in good health, enrolled as a control in a pregnancy study. The rearrangement joins TRBV19 to TRBJ1-3, with D unresolved. Sequencing was performed on CD4+ T cells from peripheral blood mononuclear cells, taken after pregnancy. The CDR3 sequence: CASSDSLTRPGNTIYF. The CDR3 DNA sequence: TGTGCCAGTAGTGATTCCCTCACTCGCCCTGGAAACACCATATATTTT.